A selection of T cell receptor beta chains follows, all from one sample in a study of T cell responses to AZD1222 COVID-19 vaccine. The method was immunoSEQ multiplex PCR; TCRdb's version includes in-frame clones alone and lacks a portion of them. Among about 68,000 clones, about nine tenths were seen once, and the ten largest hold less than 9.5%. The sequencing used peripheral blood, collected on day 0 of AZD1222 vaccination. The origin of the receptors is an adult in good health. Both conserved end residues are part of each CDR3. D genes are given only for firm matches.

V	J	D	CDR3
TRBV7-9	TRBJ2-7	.	CASSFSYEQYF
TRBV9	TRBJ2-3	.	CASSVATNGQGTQYF
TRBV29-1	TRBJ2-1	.	CSVAGRGEQFF
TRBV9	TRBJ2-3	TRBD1	CASSAGQGTDTQYF
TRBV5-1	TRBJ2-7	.	CASRMAVSSYEQYF
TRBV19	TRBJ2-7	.	CASSRGLQGGYYEQYF
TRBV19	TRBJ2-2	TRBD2	CASDGLAGTGELFF
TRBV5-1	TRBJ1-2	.	CASSEPGQPNGYTF
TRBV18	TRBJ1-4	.	CASSPVGETFNEKLFF
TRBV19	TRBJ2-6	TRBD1	CASSKSGQSISGANVLTF
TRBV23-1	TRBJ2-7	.	CASSQSVAGYLLDEQYF
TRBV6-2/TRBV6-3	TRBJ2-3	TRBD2	CASSPGTTDTDTQYF
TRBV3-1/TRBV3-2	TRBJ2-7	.	CASSQDLYEQYF
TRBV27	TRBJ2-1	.	CASSLDLYNEQFF
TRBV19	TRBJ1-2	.	CASTQPGTPGGRYTF
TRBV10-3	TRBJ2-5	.	CAISDPTEETQYF
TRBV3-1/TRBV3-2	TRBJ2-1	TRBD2	CASSPDRGLAGDLWFF
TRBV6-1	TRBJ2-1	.	CASSEVLVDEQFF
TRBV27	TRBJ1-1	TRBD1	CASKGAENTEAFF
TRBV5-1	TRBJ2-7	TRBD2	CASSYRLAGGQGEQYF
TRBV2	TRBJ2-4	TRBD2	CATQTTGLAGEAKNIQYF
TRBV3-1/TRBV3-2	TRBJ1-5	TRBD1	CASSQEGTGLNQPQHF
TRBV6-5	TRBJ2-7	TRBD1	CASMGQNSYEQYF
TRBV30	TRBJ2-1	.	CAWSVSRTAQFF
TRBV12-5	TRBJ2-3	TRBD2	CASGLGYAGLGADTQYF
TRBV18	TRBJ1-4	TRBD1	CASSSRTGVNEKLFF
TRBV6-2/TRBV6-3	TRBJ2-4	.	CASSYRHSNIQYF
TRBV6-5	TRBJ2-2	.	CANSLSGLNTGELFF
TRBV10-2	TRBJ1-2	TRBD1	CASSEKLPGQGGYTF